Presented here are 20 T cell receptor beta chains from one specimen sequenced in a study of T-cell memory formation after mild COVID-19. TCRdb passed the 5' RACE reads through MiXCR, listing each CDR3 protein once. Of 350,000 to 400,000 distinct CDR3 sequences listed, roughly an eighth are singletons. Sequenced sample: PBMCs or a T cell subset sorted from them (not recorded which). The receptors originated from a man younger than 35 who had mild COVID-19 (a few samples of this study predate the infection). Cell type and time point are not known.

This chain joins TRBV5-1 and TRBJ1-2; 8 positions match TRBD1. This CDR3 has 13 amino acids. CDR1 SGHRS and CDR2 YFSETQ come from the germline V gene. V trimming: 3 bases; J trimming: 6 bases; junction bases outside the gene matches: 4. CDR3: CASSSLDRDGYTF. CDR3 in DNA: TGCGCCAGCAGCTCGTTGGACAGGGATGGCTACACCTTC.

V gene TRBV20-1 combines with J gene TRBJ2-7; TRBD1 matches 7 bases. There are 15 residues in the CDR3. After removal of 0 bases from V and 5 bases from J, the junction contained 10 bases not matched to a gene. From germline, CDR1 is DFQATT and CDR2 SNEGSKA (reference sequence). The CDR3 DNA is TGCAGTGCTAGAGATCGACAGGGTCGTAGAGACGAGCAGTACTTC. Protein sequence: CSARDRQGRRDEQYF.

This clonotype appeared a few times. The chain couples TRBV6-9 to TRBJ1-1; possibly TRBD1 for D (6 bases). Trimming shortened V by 7 bases and J by 3 bases, and 15 bases separated the two germline ends. The V gene's germline CDR1 is MNHGY and CDR2 SVAAGI. The CDR3 is made up of 14 amino acids. The CDR3 nucleotides are TGTGCCAGCATCGCACAGGGACTAGACACTGAAGCTTTCTTT. Translating it yields CASIAQGLDTEAFF.

V usage is TRBV6-2 or TRBV6-3 and J usage is TRBJ2-7; 7 bases are shared with TRBD1. With V trimmed by 5 bases and J by 3 bases, 10 bases remained unmatched. Germline-derived CDR1 and CDR2 are MNHEY and SVGEGT. The CDR3 sequence is 15 residues long. The chain's CDR3 is CASSNLRQGVYEQYF. The CDR3 bases are TGTGCCAGCAGTAACCTCCGCCAGGGGGTCTACGAGCAGTACTTC.

This clonotype was detected a few times. The chain recombines TRBV5-1 with TRBJ2-1; 8 positions agree with TRBD1. Trimming removed 7 bases from V and 1 base from J; junction bases left unmatched: 7. There are 15 residues in the CDR3. Germline V gene data show CDR1 as SGHRS and CDR2 as YFSETQ. CDR3 protein: CASESGTGSYNEQFF. The CDR3 DNA reads as TGCGCCAGCGAATCGGGGACAGGTTCCTACAATGAGCAGTTCTTC.

The sample holds many counts of this clonotype. The rearrangement links TRBV5-6 to TRBJ2-7, with 7 bases aligning to TRBD2. The J segment lost 2 bases and the V segment lost 3 bases, leaving 2 bases of the junction unmatched. This CDR3 comprises 13 residues. The germline gives CDR1 SGHDT, CDR2 YYEEEE. Here the CDR3 reads CASSSSGAYEQYF. The CDR3 nucleotides are TGTGCCAGCAGCTCCAGCGGGGCCTACGAGCAGTACTTC.

This clonotype was detected only a few times. The genes are TRBV4-2 and TRBJ2-5; 9 bases agree with TRBD2. Germline lookup yields CDR1 LGHNA and CDR2 YNFKEQ. CDR3 length: 16 amino acids. Trimming removed 0 bases from V and 2 bases from J; junction bases left unmatched: 4. The CDR3 protein is CASSQEASGKQETQYF. The CDR3, as DNA: TGTGCCAGCAGCCAAGAGGCTAGCGGGAAACAAGAGACCCAGTACTTC.

This rearrangement joins TRBV2 to TRBJ1-5; D gene uncertain. The germline V gene has CDR1 SNHLY and CDR2 FYNNEI. V lost 7 bases to trimming and J lost 0 bases, with 13 bases between them. This CDR3 is 15 amino acids long. CDR3 in DNA: TGTGCCAGCACCCCTCGCCGTAATAGCAATCAGCCCCAGCATTTT. This codes for CASTPRRNSNQPQHF.

This clonotype has a count of ten or more. The chain has TRBV2 and TRBJ2-3; 7 nucleotides agree with TRBD1. V lost 1 base and J lost 2; bases outside the gene matches: 3. CDR3 size: 15 residues. The germline gives CDR1 SNHLY, CDR2 FYNNEI. The CDR3 sequence is CASSEGDRFTDTQYF. As DNA, the CDR3 is TGTGCCAGCAGTGAAGGGGACAGATTCACAGATACGCAGTATTTT.

This clonotype was seen more than once but under ten times. The chain couples TRBV29-1 to TRBJ2-2; D possibly corresponds to TRBD1 (6 bases). The V end was cut by 7 bases, the J end by 6 bases, with 12 bases between. The CDR3 length is 12 residues. Germline CDR1 SQVTM, CDR2 ANQGSEA. This CDR3 is CSATGFAGELFF. DNA for the CDR3: TGCAGCGCTACAGGGTTCGCCGGGGAGCTGTTTTTT.

V usage is TRBV4-2 and J usage is TRBJ2-3, with D hard to call. CDR3 length: 16 amino acids. Looked up from germline, CDR1 is LGHNA and CDR2 is YNFKEQ. The V end lost 4 bases, the J end lost 0 bases, and 14 bases lay between the germline ends. The CDR3 coding sequence is TGTGCCAGCAGCCCCGAACCCAGTTCTAGCACAGATACGCAGTATTTT. It encodes CASSPEPSSSTDTQYF.

This clonotype was seen a few times. The V call is TRBV6-5, the J call TRBJ2-5, with D perhaps given as TRBD1 or TRBD2 (6 bases each). V was clipped by 9 bases and J by 5 bases, with 19 bases between them. This CDR3 is built from 14 residues. CDR1 MNHEY and CDR2 SVGAGI come from the germline V gene. The CDR3 region is CASIKLGGPETQYF. For the CDR3, the DNA is TGTGCCAGTATCAAACTCGGGGGCCCGGAGACCCAGTACTTC.

The chain uses TRBV5-1 and TRBJ2-3; D unresolved. CDR1 and CDR2 from the germline V gene are SGHRS and YFSETQ. The V gene lost 0 bases and the J gene lost 3 bases, with 14 bases spanning the gap. The CDR3 is 16 residues long. DNA for the CDR3: TGCGCCAGCAGCTTGGCCCCAGACGGCCCGACAGATACGCAGTATTTT. Translation gives CASSLAPDGPTDTQYF.

The V call is TRBV4-3, the J call TRBJ2-5; TRBD2 might be the D (6 bases). CDR3 length: 13 residues. Germline-derived CDR1 and CDR2 are LGHNA and YSLEER. Trimming took 2 bases from V and 5 from J, leaving 9 bases between them. DNA of the CDR3: TGCGCCAGCAGCCAACGACGGGAGGAGACCCAGTACTTC. Its translation: CASSQRREETQYF.

This rearrangement joins TRBV5-1 to TRBJ1-4; D possibly corresponds to TRBD1 (6 bases). From germline, CDR1 is SGHRS and CDR2 YFSETQ. The CDR3 contains 17 residues. Trimming shortened V by 4 bases and J by 1 base, and 17 bases separated the two germline ends. Written as DNA, the CDR3 is TGCGCCAGCAGCGACGGGGACATTTCCTTAACTAATGAAAAACTGTTTTTT. Translating gives CASSDGDISLTNEKLFF.

V is TRBV4-2 and J is TRBJ2-1, with TRBD2 matching 8 bases. V gave up 4 bases and J gave up 5 bases; unmatched junction bases: 10. The CDR3 loop spans 16 amino acids. Germline loops: CDR1 LGHNA, CDR2 YNFKEQ. The CDR3 sequence is CASSRTGGAIDNEQFF. As DNA, the CDR3 is TGTGCCAGCAGCCGGACCGGGGGGGCTATCGACAATGAGCAGTTCTTC.

The chain carries TRBV12-5 and TRBJ2-3; 12 nucleotides match TRBD2. The junction had 4 bases not matched to a gene; V was cut back by 1 base and J by 2 bases. The CDR3 covers 17 residues. The V gene's germline CDR1 is LGHNT and CDR2 FRNRAP. The CDR3, as DNA: TGTGCTAGTGGTTTGGGGACTAGCGGGGAGATCACAGATACGCAGTATTTT. The encoded protein is CASGLGTSGEITDTQYF.

A few counts support this clonotype. This chain links TRBV12-3 or TRBV12-4 with TRBJ2-5; maybe TRBD1 (6 bases). This CDR3 comprises 14 residues. The V and J ends lost 6 bases and 5 bases respectively, with 16 bases between them. The CDR3 sequence is CASRDHRAGETQYF. CDR3 DNA sequence: TGTGCCAGCAGGGACCACAGGGCCGGTGAGACCCAGTACTTC.

This clonotype has a handful of counts. This sequence joins TRBV7-9 and TRBJ1-1; D uncertain. Germline V gives CDR1 SEHNR, CDR2 FQNEAQ (reference sequence). CDR3 length equals 13 residues. V lost 8 bases and J lost 5, with 15 bases in between. CDR3 residues: CASLKSTRTEAFF. The CDR3 nucleotides are TGTGCCAGCCTCAAGTCGACGCGGACTGAAGCTTTCTTT.

This clonotype was observed a few times. The chain employs TRBV11-2 and TRBJ2-7, with D hard to call. This CDR3 is 15 amino acids long. Trimming took 0 bases from V and 2 from J, leaving 11 bases between them. From germline, CDR1 is SGHAT and CDR2 FQNNGV. CDR3 protein: CASSLEYSRAYEQYF. The CDR3 nucleotides are TGTGCCAGCAGCTTAGAGTACAGCAGAGCCTACGAGCAGTACTTC.